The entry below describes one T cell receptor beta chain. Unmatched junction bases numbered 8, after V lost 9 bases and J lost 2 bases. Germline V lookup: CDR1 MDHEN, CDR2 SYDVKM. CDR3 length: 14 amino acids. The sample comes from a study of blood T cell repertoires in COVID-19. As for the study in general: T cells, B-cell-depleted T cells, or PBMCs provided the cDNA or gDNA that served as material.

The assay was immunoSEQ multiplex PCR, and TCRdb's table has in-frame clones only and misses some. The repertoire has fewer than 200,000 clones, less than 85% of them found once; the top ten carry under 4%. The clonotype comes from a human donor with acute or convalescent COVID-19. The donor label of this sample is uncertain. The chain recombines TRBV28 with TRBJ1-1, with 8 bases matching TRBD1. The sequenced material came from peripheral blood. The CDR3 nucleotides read TGTGCCAGGGAGCTCGGACAGGGAAACACTGAAGCTTTCTTT. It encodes CARELGQGNTEAFF.